Shown below are 3 T cell receptor beta chains from a single sample sequenced in a study of shared clonotypes between healthy human individuals. Sequenced by immunoSEQ multiplex PCR; TCRdb stores in-frame clones only, minus some. The sample contains roughly 2 million clones, approximately 94% of which appear only once. The sequencing input was naive CD4+ T cells sorted from blood. The subset denotes: CD45RA+ positively selected. Source of these receptors: a young man in good health.

V and J are TRBV7-2 and TRBJ2-1; D is perhaps TRBD2 (5 bases). The CDR3 consists of 13 residues. Between the trimmed V and J ends, which lost 0 bases and 7 bases, there was a span of 7 bases. From germline, CDR1 is SGHTA and CDR2 FQGNSA. The CDR3 nucleotides are TGTGCCAGCAGCTTAGCGAGGGAGAATGAGCAGTTCTTC. Translation: CASSLARENEQFF.

This rearrangement joins TRBV12-5 to TRBJ1-1; no firm D call. This CDR3 region has 14 residues. The V end lost 0 bases, the J end lost 3 bases, and 8 bases lay between the germline ends. Germline V gene data show CDR1 as LGHNT and CDR2 as FRNRAP. The CDR3 sequence is CASGLVGKDTEAFF. In DNA form, the CDR3 reads TGTGCTAGTGGTTTGGTAGGCAAGGACACTGAAGCTTTCTTT.

This clone was seen a few times. The chain employs TRBV25-1 and TRBJ1-5; D not resolved. Germline lookup yields CDR1 MGHDK and CDR2 SYGVNS. Trimming removed 1 base from V and 2 bases from J, with 9 bases in between. The CDR3 totals 15 residues. CDR3 bases: TGTGCCAGCAGTGAATCGGGCACGGGCAATCAGCCCCAGCATTTT. It yields the protein CASSESGTGNQPQHF. Together with reference TRBV25-1 and TRBJ1-5, the CDR3 gives the full variable domain: EADIYQTPRYLVIGTGKKITLECSQTMGHDKMYWYQQDPGMELHLIHYSYGVNSTEKGDLSSESTVSRIRTEHFPLTLESARPSHTSQYLCASSESGTGNQPQHFGDGTRLSIL.